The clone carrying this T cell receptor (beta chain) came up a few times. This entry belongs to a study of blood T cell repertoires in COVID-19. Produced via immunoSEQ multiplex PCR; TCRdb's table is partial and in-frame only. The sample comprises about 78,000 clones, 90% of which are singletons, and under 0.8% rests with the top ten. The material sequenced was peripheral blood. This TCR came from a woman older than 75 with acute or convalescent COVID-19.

As DNA, the CDR3 is TGTGCCAGTAGTGGACAGGGGATCACCGGGGAGCTGTTTTTT. It specifies CASSGQGITGELFF. The chain joins TRBV19 to TRBJ2-2; 9 bases map to TRBD1. V lost 5 bases to trimming and J lost 4 bases; unmatched junction nucleotides: 2. Germline CDR1 and CDR2: LNHDA and SQIVND (reference sequence). The CDR3 contains 14 residues.